This TCR beta chain was recorded in a study of blood T cell repertoires in COVID-19 (dated by TCRdb to about 2020). Describing the broader study: Collaborator samples came from the United States, Italy and Spain and covered acute and convalescent phases of COVID-19. Where available, HLA class I and class II types were obtained from metadata supplied by the sample provider rather than from assay-based typing. A de-identified subject ID, COVID-19 status, age in years and sex were almost always included in the sample metadata. The samples were drawn from the first 160 participants of the ongoing ImmuneRACE study and from 1,200 or so subjects provided by 6 global collaborators. The dataset comprised deeply sampled blood TCRbeta repertoires from subjects exposed to, actively infected with, or recovered from COVID-19. The prospective study material was composed of cDNA or gDNA derived from T cells, B-cell-depleted T cells, or PBMCs. The repertoires were released in a freely available public database meant as a resource for research on the immune response to SARS-CoV-2. General conclusions and limits of the study: Clinical and demographic metadata were provided uncurated, with the amount varying by source and participant.

Collaborating institutions collected whole blood in K2EDTA tubes following their own protocols. For TCRbeta analysis, collaborators shipped samples as frozen whole blood, isolated PBMCs, or DNA extracted from either of those sample types. Concerning this clone: The specificity of this receptor is unknown. Per-base qualities were not stored, and no clone one base away is much larger.

TCRbeta CDR3 regions were amplified from genomic DNA by means of the immunoSEQ Assay, a bias-controlled multiplex PCR. Regarding the original processing steps: Within the assay, amplification of reference gene primers was used to estimate how many nucleated cells each sample contained. To quantify the absolute abundance of each unique TCRbeta CDR3 rearrangement, sequence reads were collapsed and filtered. For each sample, productive Simpson clonality was calculated as the square root of Simpson's diversity index over productive rearrangements. TCRdb took this table from immuneACCESS and kept in-frame rearrangements with V and J called. Such tables lack part of the clones; where checked against another copy, unresolved V genes explain under half of the gap, and the rest is unexplained. V, J and clone size derive from that table, while D and trimming were established from the DNA sequence. The table for this sample lists 150,000 to 180,000 clones; about 73% of them were counted only once. Roughly 1.5% of the sample is in the top ten clones.

This clonotype was obtained from a man at least 80 years old with acute or convalescent COVID-19. The sequencing input was peripheral blood.

The CDR3 region reads CASSLTSGGGTDTQYF. In nucleotide form, the sequence is TGTGCCAGCAGCTTGACTAGTGGGGGGGGCACAGATACGCAGTATTTT. Recombination joined TRBV5-5 with TRBJ2-3, with 7 bases aligning to TRBD2. After removal of 1 base from V and 1 base from J, the junction retains 6 bases not matched to a gene. For CDR1 and CDR2, the germline V gene (reference sequence) lists SGHKS and YYEKEE. The CDR3 runs 16 residues from the cysteine to the phenylalanine. The CDR3 DNA has 48 bases and is translated from base 1.